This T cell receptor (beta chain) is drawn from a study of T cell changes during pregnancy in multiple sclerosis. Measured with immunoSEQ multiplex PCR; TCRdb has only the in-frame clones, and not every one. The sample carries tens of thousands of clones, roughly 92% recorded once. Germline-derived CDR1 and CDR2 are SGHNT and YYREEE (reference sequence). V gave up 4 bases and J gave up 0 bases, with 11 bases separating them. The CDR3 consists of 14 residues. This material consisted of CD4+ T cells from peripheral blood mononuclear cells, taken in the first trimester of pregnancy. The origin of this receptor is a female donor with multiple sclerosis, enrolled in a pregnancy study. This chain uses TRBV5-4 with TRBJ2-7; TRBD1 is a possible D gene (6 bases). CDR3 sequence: CASSPRDTSYEQYF. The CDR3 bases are TGTGCCAGCAGCCCCCGGGACACCTCCTACGAGCAGTACTTC.